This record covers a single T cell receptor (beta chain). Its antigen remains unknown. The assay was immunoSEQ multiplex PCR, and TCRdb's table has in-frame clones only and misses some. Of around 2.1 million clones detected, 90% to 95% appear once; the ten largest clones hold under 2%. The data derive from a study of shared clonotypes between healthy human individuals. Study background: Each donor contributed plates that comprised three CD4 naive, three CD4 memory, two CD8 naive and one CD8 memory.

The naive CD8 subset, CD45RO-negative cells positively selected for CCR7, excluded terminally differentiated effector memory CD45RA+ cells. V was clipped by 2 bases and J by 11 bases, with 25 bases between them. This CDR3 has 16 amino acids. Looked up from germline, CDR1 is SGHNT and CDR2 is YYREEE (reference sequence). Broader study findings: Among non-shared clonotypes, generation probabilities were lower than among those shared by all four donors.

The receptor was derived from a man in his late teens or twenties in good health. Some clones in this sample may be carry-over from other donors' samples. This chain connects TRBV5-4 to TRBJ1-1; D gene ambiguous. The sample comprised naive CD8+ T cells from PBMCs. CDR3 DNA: TGTGCCAGCAGCTTCGCCCTATTTGGCTCCGACGTTACCGCTTTCTTT. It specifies CASSFALFGSDVTAFF.